This TCR beta chain is from a study of T cells after yellow fever vaccination. Production of TCR cDNA was by 5'RACE template switching, which also added a universal primer site and UMIs. TCRdb used MiXCR to reprocess the 5' RACE reads, holding one entry per CDR3 protein. The sample records 250,000 to 350,000 distinct CDR3 sequences, around 4.4% being singletons. The ends were cut back, 3 bases at V and 6 bases at J, with 12 bases in the middle. Germline values: CDR1 DFQATT, CDR2 SNEGSKA (reference sequence). The CDR3 loop spans 13 amino acids. This clonotype was observed many times. This chain uses TRBV20-1 with TRBJ1-5, with D tentatively TRBD1 (6 bases). This specimen was PBMCs, taken 15 days after the yellow fever booster vaccination. This TCR came from a man in his late teens or twenties who received the YFV17D yellow fever vaccine. CDR3 nucleotide sequence: TGCAGTGCTAGGGGACTACAGGGTCAGCCCCAGCATTTT. Protein sequence: CSARGLQGQPQHF.